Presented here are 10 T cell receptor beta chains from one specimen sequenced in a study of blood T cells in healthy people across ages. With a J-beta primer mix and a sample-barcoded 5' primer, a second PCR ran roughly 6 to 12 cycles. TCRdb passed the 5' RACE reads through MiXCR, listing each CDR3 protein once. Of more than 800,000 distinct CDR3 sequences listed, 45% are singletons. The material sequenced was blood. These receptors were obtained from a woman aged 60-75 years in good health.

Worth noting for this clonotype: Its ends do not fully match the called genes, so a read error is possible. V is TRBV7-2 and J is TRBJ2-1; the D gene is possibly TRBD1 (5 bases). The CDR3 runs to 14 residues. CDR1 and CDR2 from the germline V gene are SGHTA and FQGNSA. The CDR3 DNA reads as TGTGCCGGCAGGGTGGCATTTTCCAATAATGAGCAGTTCTTC. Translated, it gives CAGRVAFSNNEQFF.

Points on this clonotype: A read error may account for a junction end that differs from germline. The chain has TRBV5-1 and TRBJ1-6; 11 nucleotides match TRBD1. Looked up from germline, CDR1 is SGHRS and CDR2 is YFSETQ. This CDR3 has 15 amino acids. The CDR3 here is CASSTGQGARSPPHF. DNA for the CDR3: TGCGCCAGCAGCACAGGACAGGGGGCGCGGTCACCCCCCCACTTT.

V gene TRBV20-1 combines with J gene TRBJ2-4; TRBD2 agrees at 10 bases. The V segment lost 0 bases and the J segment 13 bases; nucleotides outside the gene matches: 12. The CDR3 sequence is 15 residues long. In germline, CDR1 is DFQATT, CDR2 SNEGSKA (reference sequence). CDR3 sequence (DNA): TGCAGTGCTAGAGAAGGCCTAGCGGGAGTGAGAGAGCAGTACTTC. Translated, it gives CSAREGLAGVREQYF.

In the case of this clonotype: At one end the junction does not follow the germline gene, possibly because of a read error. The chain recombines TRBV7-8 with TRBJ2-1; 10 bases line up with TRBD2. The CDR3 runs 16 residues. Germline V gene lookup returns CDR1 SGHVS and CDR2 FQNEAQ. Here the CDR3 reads CASSLAGGRFGNEQFF. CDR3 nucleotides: TGTGCCAGTAGCTTAGCGGGGGGCCGTTTCGGTAATGAGCAGTTCTTC.

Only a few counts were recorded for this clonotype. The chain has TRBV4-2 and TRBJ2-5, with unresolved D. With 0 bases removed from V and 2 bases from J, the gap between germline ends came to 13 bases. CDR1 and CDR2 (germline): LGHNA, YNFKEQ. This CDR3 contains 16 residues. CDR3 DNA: TGTGCCAGCAGCCAAGATGGGCGACGAGAGCAAGAGACCCAGTACTTC. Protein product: CASSQDGRREQETQYF.

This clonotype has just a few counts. CDR3 amino acids: CASSLSERAGKYEQYF. CDR3 DNA sequence: TGTGCCAGCAGTTTATCAGAGCGGGCAGGGAAATACGAGCAGTACTTC. V and J are TRBV12-3 or TRBV12-4 and TRBJ2-7; D might be TRBD2 (6 bases). The CDR3 has 16 amino acids. Trimming left V 2 bases short and J 4 bases short, with 18 bases between.

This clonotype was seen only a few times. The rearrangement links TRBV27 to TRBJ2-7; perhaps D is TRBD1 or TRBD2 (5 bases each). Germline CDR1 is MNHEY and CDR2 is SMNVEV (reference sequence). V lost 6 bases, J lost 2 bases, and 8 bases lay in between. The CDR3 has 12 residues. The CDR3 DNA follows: TGTGCCAGCAGGTGGGACCCCTACGAGCAGTACTTC. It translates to CASRWDPYEQYF.

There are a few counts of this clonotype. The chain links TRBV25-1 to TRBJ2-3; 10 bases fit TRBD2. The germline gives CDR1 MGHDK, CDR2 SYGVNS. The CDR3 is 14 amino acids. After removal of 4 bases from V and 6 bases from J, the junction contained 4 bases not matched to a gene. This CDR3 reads CASSALAGADTQYF. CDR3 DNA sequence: TGTGCCAGCAGTGCCCTAGCGGGGGCCGATACGCAGTATTTT.

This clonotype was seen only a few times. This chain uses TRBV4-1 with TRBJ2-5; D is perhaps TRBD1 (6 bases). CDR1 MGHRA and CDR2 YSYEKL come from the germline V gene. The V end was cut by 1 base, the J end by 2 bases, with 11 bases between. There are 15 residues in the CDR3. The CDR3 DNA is TGCGCCAGCAGCCAAGGCTGGACAGAACAAGAGACCCAGTACTTC. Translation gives CASSQGWTEQETQYF.

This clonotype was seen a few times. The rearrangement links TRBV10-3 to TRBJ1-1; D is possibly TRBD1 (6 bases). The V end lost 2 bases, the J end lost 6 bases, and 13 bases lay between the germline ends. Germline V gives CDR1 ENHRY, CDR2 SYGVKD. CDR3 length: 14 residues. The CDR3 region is CAISEGQGLSEAFF. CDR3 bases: TGTGCCATCAGTGAGGGGCAGGGGCTATCTGAAGCTTTCTTT.